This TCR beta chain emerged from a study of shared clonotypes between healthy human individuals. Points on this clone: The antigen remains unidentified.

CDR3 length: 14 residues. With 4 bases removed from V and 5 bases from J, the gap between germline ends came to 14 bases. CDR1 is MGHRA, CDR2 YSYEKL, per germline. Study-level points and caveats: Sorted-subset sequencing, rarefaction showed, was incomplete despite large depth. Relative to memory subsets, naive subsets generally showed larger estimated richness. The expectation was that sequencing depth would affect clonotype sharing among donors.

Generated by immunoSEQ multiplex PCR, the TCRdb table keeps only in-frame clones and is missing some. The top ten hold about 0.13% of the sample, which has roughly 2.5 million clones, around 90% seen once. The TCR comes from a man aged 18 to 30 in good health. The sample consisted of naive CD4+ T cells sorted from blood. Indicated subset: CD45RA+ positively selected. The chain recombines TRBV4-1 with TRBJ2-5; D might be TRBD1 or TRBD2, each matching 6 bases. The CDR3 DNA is TGCGCCAGCAGCCCACTTGGGGGGCGGGAGACCCAGTACTTC. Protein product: CASSPLGGRETQYF.